The 11 T cell receptor beta chains in this list originate from one sample, sequenced in a study of blood T cells in healthy people across ages. Alongside a J-beta primer mix, a sample-barcoded 5' primer served in a second PCR lasting about 7 to 12 cycles. MiXCR, run by TCRdb on the 5' RACE reads, gives a single entry per CDR3 protein. The data hold 1.5 million or so distinct CDR3 sequences, with approximately 38% observed a single time. The sequenced material came from blood. The origin of the receptors is a woman younger than 35 in good health.

V and J are TRBV12-3 or TRBV12-4 and TRBJ2-1; 7 bases are a match to TRBD2. The J segment lost 3 bases and the V segment lost 7 bases, leaving 9 bases of the junction unmatched. This CDR3 has 15 amino acids. The CDR3 sequence: CASTLGGFFYNEQFF. CDR3 DNA sequence: TGTGCCAGCACCCTGGGGGGGTTCTTCTACAATGAGCAGTTCTTC.

The chain recombines TRBV6-1 with TRBJ2-5, with TRBD2 as a possible D gene (6 bases). This CDR3 contains 17 residues. V was pared by 6 bases and J by 0 bases, with 20 bases between. Germline CDR1 MNHNS, CDR2 SASEGT. The CDR3 DNA is TGTGCCAGCAGGGAGGGGTTGGCGGCTTTGTACCAAGAGACCCAGTACTTC. Encoded protein: CASREGLAALYQETQYF.

This clonotype was recorded once. Because it lacks the conserved phenylalanine or tryptophan at the end, this CDR3 is likely a read error. The V and J genes are TRBV6-6 and TRBJ2-5; D is uncertain. Between the trimmed V and J ends, which lost 5 bases and 9 bases, there was a span of 13 bases. Germline CDR1 reads MNHNY; CDR2 reads SVGAGI (reference sequence). The length of the CDR3 is 12 residues. The CDR3, as DNA: TGTGCCAGCAGTCAAAAATGGGCGGCCCAGTACTTA. Amino acids: CASSQKWAAQYL.

V usage is TRBV20-1 and J usage is TRBJ1-5; perhaps TRBD1 as D (6 bases). Germline V lookup: CDR1 DFQATT, CDR2 SNEGSKA (reference sequence). V lost 7 bases to trimming and J lost 1 base, with 14 bases between them. The CDR3 loop spans 14 amino acids. The CDR3 DNA reads TGCAGTGGGCGGGGACACTCAAGCAATCAGCCCCAGCATTTT. It encodes CSGRGHSSNQPQHF.

The J gene is TRBJ2-3, the V gene TRBV3-1, with 9 bases aligning to TRBD2. Germline CDR1 LGHDT, CDR2 YNNKEL (reference sequence). The J segment lost 6 bases and the V segment lost 5 bases, leaving 6 bases of the junction unmatched. The CDR3 contains 14 residues. CDR3 bases: TGTGCCAGCAGCAGAAGCGGGAGGCCGGATACGCAGTATTTT. Its protein product is CASSRSGRPDTQYF.

The chain recombines TRBV6-6 with TRBJ1-2; 8 bases line up with TRBD1. The CDR3 contains 15 residues. Germline lookup yields CDR1 MNHNY and CDR2 SVGAGI (reference sequence). Trimming at V came to 10 bases and at J to 2 bases, leaving 12 bases not matched to a gene. Written as DNA, the CDR3 is TGTGCCACCCAGGGAATCAGGGGGCGCAACTATGGCTACACCTTC. Translation: CATQGIRGRNYGYTF.

This clonotype was counted a few times. The chain uses TRBV7-9 and TRBJ2-7, with 8 positions matching TRBD2. With V trimmed by 7 bases and J by 4 bases, 15 bases remained unmatched. The CDR3 spans 16 residues. Germline V lookup: CDR1 SEHNR, CDR2 FQNEAQ (reference sequence). The CDR3 sequence is CASTEDRPSGLYEQYF. In nucleotides, the CDR3 is TGTGCCAGCACCGAAGACAGGCCTAGCGGGCTGTACGAGCAGTACTTC.

The V gene is TRBV5-5, the J gene TRBJ2-7; D unclear. Deletions cut 4 bases from V and 0 bases from J, with 17 bases between. This CDR3 is 16 amino acids long. Germline CDR1 reads SGHKS; CDR2 reads YYEKEE (reference sequence). CDR3: CASSPPFGRSSYEQYF. Here the CDR3 DNA reads TGTGCCAGCAGCCCACCCTTTGGTCGAAGCTCCTACGAGCAGTACTTC.

The chain links TRBV21-1 to TRBJ2-4; no DNA check was done on the table's D call, TRBD1. TRBV21-1 counts as a pseudogene. The CDR3 loop spans 13 amino acids. The CDR3 spells CARLRGQEEEQYF. CDR3 coding DNA: TGTGCCAGACTCAGGGGGCAGGAGGAAGAGCAGTACTTC.

The chain is built from TRBV20-1 and TRBJ2-3; maybe TRBD2 (6 bases). The ends were cut back, 1 base at V and 5 bases at J, with 10 bases in the middle. Germline assignment: CDR1 DFQATT and CDR2 SNEGSKA (reference sequence). This CDR3 region has 13 residues. In DNA form, the CDR3 reads TGCAGTGCTAGAGGACTAGGAGGAGATACGCAGTATTTT. Translation: CSARGLGGDTQYF.

This clonotype was counted ten times or more. A read error may explain this, as a much larger clone is one base away. The J gene is TRBJ2-7, the V gene TRBV5-1; a weak D match, TRBD1 (6 bases). Germline CDR1 is SGHRS and CDR2 is YFSETQ. The CDR3 is 14 residues long. Trimming stripped 4 bases from V and 5 bases from J, with 16 bases between. CDR3 nucleotides: TGCGCCAGCAGCGTGAAGACAGGCATCGACGAGCAGTACTTC. Protein: CASSVKTGIDEQYF.